This T cell receptor beta chain is from a study of identical twins. This clonotype was seen repeatedly, ten times or more. Antigen unknown. All donors were healthy Caucasians. The CDR3 extends over 16 amino acids. The germline V gene has CDR1 KGHDR and CDR2 SFDVKD. The ends were cut back, 4 bases at V and 0 bases at J, with 15 bases in the middle. Study-wide findings and caveats: Conclusions relied on cross-sectional statistical analysis, not following the same donors. Insertions ran lower in abundant cord blood beta clonotypes, though not in memory repertoires. Within beta out-of-frame sequences, the excess sharing observed between twins was weaker.

TCRdb re-derived calls from the 5' RACE reads in MiXCR, one entry per CDR3 protein. The sample contains 310,000 or so distinct CDR3 sequences, around 8.8% of which appear only once. These same data were also listed under a study on yellow fever vaccine responses in identical twins.

This sequence originates from a woman between 18 and 30 years old in good health. The V and J genes are TRBV24-1 and TRBJ2-7, with a tentative D call TRBD1 (6 bases). The material sequenced was memory (CD45RO+) T cells sorted from blood. CDR3 nucleotides: TGTGCCACCAGTGACTCCCGGGACACCAGCTCCTACGAGCAGTACTTC. It codes for CATSDSRDTSSYEQYF.